The clone carrying this T cell receptor (beta chain) was picked up a small number of times. The data belong to a study of early T cells in non-severe SARS-CoV-2 infection. MiXCR, applied by TCRdb to the 5' RACE reads, yields one record per CDR3 protein. The sample holds about 64,000 distinct CDR3 sequences, roughly 14% seen once. V lost 4 bases, J lost 4 bases, and 11 bases lay in between. The CDR3 is 13 residues long. Germline V gene lookup returns CDR1 LNHDA and CDR2 SQIVND (reference sequence). Input material: whole blood. The TCR sequence derives from an adult who was a healthcare worker with PCR-confirmed SARS-CoV-2 infection or an uninfected control (not recorded which). The V call is TRBV19, the J call TRBJ2-7; D unclear. The DNA for the CDR3 is TGTGCCAGTAGTAAAACAGAGGAATACGAGCAGTACTTC. Translating it yields CASSKTEEYEQYF.